This note documents a single T cell receptor (beta chain) sequence. The record originates from a study of blood T cell repertoires in COVID-19. Study background: The study drew acute and convalescent COVID-19 samples from the United States, Italy and Spain.

The repertoire was sequenced with immunoSEQ multiplex PCR; TCRdb's copy has only in-frame clones and lacks some. The sample contains about 120,000 clones, 76% of which appear only once. This receptor was obtained from an elderly woman with acute or convalescent COVID-19. The sample was peripheral blood.

The CDR3 DNA follows: TGTGCCAGCAGGTTCACGGCGGGAGGGTACACCGGGGAGCTGTTTTTT. Translation gives CASRFTAGGYTGELFF. This rearrangement joins TRBV7-8 to TRBJ2-2, with TRBD2 matching over 9 bases. The length of the CDR3 is 16 residues. V was pared by 6 bases and J by 3 bases, with 8 bases of the junction left unmatched. Germline CDR1 is SGHVS and CDR2 is FQNEAQ.